This T cell receptor beta chain was obtained from a study of T cell changes during pregnancy in multiple sclerosis. Sequenced by immunoSEQ multiplex PCR; TCRdb stores in-frame clones only, minus some. The sample shows over 55,000 clones, 80% to 90% of them seen only once. This CDR3 has 16 amino acids. Germline V gene data show CDR1 as SGHRS and CDR2 as YFSETQ. V lost 3 bases and J lost 1; bases outside the gene matches: 8. This clone turned up a few times. The specimen was peripheral blood from another person, used as feeder cells. The J gene is TRBJ2-3, the V gene TRBV5-1, with 7 bases fitting TRBD2. The sequence came from a human donor whose cells served as feeder cells for cultures in a pregnancy study. This chain's CDR3 is CASSWEWAGGTDTQYF. The CDR3 coding sequence is TGCGCCAGCAGCTGGGAGTGGGCGGGGGGCACAGATACGCAGTATTTT.